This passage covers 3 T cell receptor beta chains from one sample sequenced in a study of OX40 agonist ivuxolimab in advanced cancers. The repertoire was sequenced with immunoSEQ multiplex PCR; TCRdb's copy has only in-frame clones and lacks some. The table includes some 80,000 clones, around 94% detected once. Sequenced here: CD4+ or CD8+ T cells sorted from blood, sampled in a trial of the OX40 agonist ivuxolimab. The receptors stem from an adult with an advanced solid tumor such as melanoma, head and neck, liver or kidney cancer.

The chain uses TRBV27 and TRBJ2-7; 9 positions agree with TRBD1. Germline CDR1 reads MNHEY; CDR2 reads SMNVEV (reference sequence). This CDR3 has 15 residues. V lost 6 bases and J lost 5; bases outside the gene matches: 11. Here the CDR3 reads CASRPGTGLLHEQYF. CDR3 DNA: TGTGCCAGCAGACCCGGGACAGGGCTCCTTCACGAGCAGTACTTC.

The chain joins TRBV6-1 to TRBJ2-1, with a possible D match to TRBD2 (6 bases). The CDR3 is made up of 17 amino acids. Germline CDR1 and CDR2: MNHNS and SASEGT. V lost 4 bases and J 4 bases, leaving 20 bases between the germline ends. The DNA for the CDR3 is TGTGCCAGCAGTGGTGGACCGGGACTCGAGACATACAATGAGCAGTTCTTC. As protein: CASSGGPGLETYNEQFF.

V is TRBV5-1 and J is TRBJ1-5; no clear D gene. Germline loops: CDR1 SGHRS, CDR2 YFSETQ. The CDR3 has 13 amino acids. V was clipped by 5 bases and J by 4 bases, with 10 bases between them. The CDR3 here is CASSADVNQPQHF. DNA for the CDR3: TGCGCCAGCAGTGCGGACGTGAATCAGCCCCAGCATTTT.